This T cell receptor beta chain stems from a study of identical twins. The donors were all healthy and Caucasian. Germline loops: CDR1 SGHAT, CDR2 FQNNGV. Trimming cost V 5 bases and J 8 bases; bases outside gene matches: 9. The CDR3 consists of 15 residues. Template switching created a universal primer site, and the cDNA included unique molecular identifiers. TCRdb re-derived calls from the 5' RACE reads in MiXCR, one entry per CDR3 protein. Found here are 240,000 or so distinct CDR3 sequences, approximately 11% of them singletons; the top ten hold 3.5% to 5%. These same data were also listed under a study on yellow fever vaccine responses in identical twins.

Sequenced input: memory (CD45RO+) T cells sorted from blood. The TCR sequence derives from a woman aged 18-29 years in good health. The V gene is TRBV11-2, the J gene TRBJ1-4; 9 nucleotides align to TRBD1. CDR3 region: CASSPRGQGGEKLFF. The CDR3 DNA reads TGTGCCAGCAGCCCCAGGGGACAGGGTGGCGAAAAACTGTTTTTT.